This note documents a single T cell receptor (beta chain) sequence. The data belong to a study of molecular identifiers for immune sequencing clone quantification. Trimming shortened V by 3 bases and J by 7 bases, and 7 bases separated the two germline ends. The V gene's germline CDR1 is MNHEY and CDR2 SMNVEV (reference sequence). The CDR3 sequence is 12 residues long. TCRdb fed the PCR reads into MiXCR, producing one record per CDR3 protein. The data show about 640,000 distinct CDR3 sequences, less than 20% seen once. The gene calls are TRBV27 and TRBJ2-1; the D is unclear. The sequencing input was naive CD8+ T cells from blood, with Jurkat cell RNA spiked in. Specified subset: FACS-sorted CD8+CD4-CCR7+CD45RA+ naive T cells. The receptor was derived from a human donor in good health. Some libraries in this study had Jurkat cell RNA spiked in. CDR3 nucleotide sequence: TGTGCCAGCAGTTTTTGGGGAAATGAGCAGTTCTTC. This gives the protein CASSFWGNEQFF.